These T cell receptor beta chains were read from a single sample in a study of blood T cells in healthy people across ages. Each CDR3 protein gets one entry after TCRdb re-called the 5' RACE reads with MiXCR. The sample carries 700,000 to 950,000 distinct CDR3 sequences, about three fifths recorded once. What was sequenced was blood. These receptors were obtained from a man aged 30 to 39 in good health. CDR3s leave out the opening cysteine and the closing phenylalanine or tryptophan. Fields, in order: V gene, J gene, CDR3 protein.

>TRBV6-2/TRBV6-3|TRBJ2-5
ASSTLWRTGAEETQY
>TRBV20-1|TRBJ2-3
SALDRVDTQY
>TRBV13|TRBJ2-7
ASSPRPGTYEQY
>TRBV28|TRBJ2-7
ASSEMTTMGEQY
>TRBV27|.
ASSLWAGARFETQY
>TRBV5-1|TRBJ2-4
ASSLFPVGGEGAKNIQY
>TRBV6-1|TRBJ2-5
ASRGAGVETQY
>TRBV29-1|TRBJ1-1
SVERTEGTEAF
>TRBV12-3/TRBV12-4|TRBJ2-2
ASSLGPLTLAIGTGELF
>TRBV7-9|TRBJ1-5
ASSLRSDQPQH
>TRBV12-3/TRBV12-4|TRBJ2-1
ASSSGRPGQF
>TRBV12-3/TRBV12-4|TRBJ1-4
ASQQGNMKELV
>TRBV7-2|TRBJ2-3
ASSWTTTDTQY
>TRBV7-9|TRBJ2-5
ASSAGASGGQETQY
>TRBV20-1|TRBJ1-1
SARDILGSEAF
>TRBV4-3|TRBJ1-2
ASSQVSTGTGYT
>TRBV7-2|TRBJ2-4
AGSLTSGSAENIQY
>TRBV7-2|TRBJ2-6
ASSLAPPGANVLT
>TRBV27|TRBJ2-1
ASSSGTIGNEQF
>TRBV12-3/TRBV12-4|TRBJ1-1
ASSRTRSAF
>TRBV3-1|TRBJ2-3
ASSQDPRGSTDTRY
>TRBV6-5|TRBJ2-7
ASSTDYYEQY
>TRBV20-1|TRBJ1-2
SARDSRGLANFPYGYT
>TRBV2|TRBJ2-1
ASGTKGYYEQF
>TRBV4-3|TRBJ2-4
ASSEVGGGPNIQY
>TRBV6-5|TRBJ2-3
ASREQTSTDTQY
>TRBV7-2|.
ASSLRSGQTQY
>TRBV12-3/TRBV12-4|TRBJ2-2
ASSRITGTGGNTGELF
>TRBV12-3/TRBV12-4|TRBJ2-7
ASSLGSGGSSYEQY
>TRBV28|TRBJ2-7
ASSFGTSGAQY
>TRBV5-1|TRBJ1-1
ASSLGGGEAEAF
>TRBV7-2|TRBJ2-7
ASSLVKVLEQY
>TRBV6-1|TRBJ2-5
ASSNTRRIQETQY
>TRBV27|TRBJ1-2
ASKPSDGTHGYT
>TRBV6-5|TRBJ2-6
ATTIGGFGANVLT
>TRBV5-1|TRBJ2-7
ASSEGLAGTLPLYEQY
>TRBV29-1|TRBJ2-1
SVAQNYEQF
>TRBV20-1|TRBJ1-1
SAMRTKAF
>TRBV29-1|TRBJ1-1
SVSWEGRFNTEAF
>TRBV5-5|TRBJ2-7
ASLSHLGYEQY
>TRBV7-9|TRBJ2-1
ASSLVGLSLNEQF
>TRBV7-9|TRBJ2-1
ASSLLPGLYNEQF
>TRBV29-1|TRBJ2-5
SVALETQY
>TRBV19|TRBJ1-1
ASSPLLGEAF
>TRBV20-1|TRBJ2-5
SARTGQGGKTQY
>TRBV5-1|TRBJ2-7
ASRLTSGDYEQY
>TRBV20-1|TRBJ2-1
SASRDGYNEQF
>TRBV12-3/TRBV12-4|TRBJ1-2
ASRRTESGYT
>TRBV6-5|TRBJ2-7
ASSPDETYEQY
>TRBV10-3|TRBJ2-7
AISMRGRLREQY
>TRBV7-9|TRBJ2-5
ASSLGLDRGAQETQY
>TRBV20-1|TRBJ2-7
SARYRSSYEQY
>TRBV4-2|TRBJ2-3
ASSQDNLAGTDTQY
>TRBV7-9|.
ASSLRTYEQY
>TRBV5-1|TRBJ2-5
ASSWGRDEQY